This T cell receptor (beta chain) comes out of a study of early stage breast cancer tumors. At the level of the study: Roughly 10-fold was the mean read coverage per sample.

This clone occurred a few times. Clones were sequenced by immunoSEQ multiplex PCR, and TCRdb holds only the in-frame ones, with some missing. Among around 28,000 clones listed, about 60% were seen once. Losses at the gene ends were 5 bases for V and 7 bases for J; bases not matched to a gene: 7. From germline, CDR1 is SGHTA and CDR2 FQGNSA. This CDR3 is 13 amino acids long. This chain connects TRBV7-2 to TRBJ1-1; 7 positions agree with TRBD1. The source of this sequence is a person aged 50 to 59 with breast cancer. Sequenced material: breast tumor tissue. The DNA for the CDR3 is TGTGCCAGCAGCGCGGACAGGCGCGGTGAAGCTTTCTTT. Amino acids: CASSADRRGEAFF.